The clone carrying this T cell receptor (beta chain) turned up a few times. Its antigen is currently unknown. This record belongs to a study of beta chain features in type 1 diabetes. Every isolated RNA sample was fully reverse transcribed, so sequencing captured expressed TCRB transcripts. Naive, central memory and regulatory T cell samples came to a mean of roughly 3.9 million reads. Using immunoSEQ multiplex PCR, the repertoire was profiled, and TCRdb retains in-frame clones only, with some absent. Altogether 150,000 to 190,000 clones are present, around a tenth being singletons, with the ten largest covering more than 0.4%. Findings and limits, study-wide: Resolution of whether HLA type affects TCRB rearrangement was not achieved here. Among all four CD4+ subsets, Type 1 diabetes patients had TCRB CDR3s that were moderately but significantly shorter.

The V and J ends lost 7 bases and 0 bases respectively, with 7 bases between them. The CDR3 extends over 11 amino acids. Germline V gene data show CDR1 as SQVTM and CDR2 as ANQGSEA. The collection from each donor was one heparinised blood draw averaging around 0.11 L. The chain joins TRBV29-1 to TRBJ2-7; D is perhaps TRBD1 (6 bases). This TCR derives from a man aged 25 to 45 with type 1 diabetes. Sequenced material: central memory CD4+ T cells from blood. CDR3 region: CSARGSYEQYF. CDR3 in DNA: TGCAGCGCCAGGGGCTCCTACGAGCAGTACTTC.